The clone carrying this T cell receptor beta chain occurred many times. Antigen: not known. RNA transcripts were the template for amplifying TCR beta CDR3 regions. With the HTBI primer set, the TCR CDR3 went through a first round of RT-PCR. TCRdb processed the multiplex PCR reads anew with MiXCR; each CDR3 protein has one entry. This table has over 90,000 distinct CDR3 sequences, 47% appearing once. The germline gives CDR1 SGHTA, CDR2 FQGNSA. Trimming removed 1 base from V and 11 bases from J; junction bases left unmatched: 6. The CDR3 has 13 residues. This entry comes from a study of T cells in Graves' hyperthyroidism and ophthalmopathy. No progression to ophthalmopathy during 18 months of follow-up defined stable disease. Reasons for excluding patients were uncontrolled infection, other autoimmune disease, pregnancy or lactation. Notes on the study in general: Patients with ophthalmopathy were separated from those with stable hyperthyroidism by a 13 V-J model.

V gene TRBV7-2 combines with J gene TRBJ1-2, with 8 bases identical to TRBD1. The sample comprised blood. The clonotype was recovered from a man aged 35-49 years with Graves' hyperthyroidism. CDR3 loop: CASSLGQGAGYTF. The CDR3 nucleotides are TGTGCCAGCAGCTTAGGCCAGGGGGCTGGGTACACCTTC.